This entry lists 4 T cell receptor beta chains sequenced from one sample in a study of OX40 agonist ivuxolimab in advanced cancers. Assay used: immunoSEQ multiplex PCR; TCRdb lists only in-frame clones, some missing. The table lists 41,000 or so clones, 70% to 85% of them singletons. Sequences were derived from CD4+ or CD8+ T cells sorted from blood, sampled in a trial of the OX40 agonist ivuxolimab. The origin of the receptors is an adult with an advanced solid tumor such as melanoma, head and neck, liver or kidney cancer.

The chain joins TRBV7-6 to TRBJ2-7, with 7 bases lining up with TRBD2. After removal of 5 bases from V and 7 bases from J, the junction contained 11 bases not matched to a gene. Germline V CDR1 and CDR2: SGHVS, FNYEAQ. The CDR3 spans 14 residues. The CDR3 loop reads CASSQRAGEGEQYF. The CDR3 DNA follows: TGTGCCAGCAGCCAACGGGCGGGGGAGGGTGAGCAGTACTTC. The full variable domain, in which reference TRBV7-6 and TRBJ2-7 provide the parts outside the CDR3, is GAGVSQSPRYKVTKRGQDVALRCDPISGHVSLYWYRQALGQGPEFLTYFNYEAQQDKSGLPNDRFSAERPEGSISTLTIQRTEQRDSAMYRCASSQRAGEGEQYFGPGTRLTVT.

The CDR3 nucleotides are TGCGCCAGCAGCCAATATTATTCGGGGCACGGGGGCGATACGCAGTATTTT. As protein: CASSQYYSGHGGDTQYF. The J gene is TRBJ2-3, the V gene TRBV4-3; D tentatively fits TRBD1 or TRBD2 (6 bases each). This CDR3 is 17 amino acids long. V lost 2 bases to trimming and J lost 6 bases, with 21 bases between them. In germline, CDR1 is LGHNA, CDR2 YSLEER.

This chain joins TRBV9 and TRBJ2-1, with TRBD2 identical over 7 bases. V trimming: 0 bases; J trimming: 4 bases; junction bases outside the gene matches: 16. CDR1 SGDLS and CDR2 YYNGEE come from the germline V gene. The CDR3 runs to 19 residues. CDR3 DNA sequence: TGTGCCAGCAGCGTAGCAGGCGGGAGCGGGGCGGCGATATACAATGAGCAGTTCTTC. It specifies CASSVAGGSGAAIYNEQFF.

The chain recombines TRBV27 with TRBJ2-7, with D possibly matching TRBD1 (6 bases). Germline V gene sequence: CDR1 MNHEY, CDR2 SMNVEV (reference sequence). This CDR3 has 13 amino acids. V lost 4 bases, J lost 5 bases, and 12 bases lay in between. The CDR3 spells CASSSDRSHEQYF. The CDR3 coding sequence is TGTGCCAGCAGTTCCGACAGGTCCCACGAGCAGTACTTC.